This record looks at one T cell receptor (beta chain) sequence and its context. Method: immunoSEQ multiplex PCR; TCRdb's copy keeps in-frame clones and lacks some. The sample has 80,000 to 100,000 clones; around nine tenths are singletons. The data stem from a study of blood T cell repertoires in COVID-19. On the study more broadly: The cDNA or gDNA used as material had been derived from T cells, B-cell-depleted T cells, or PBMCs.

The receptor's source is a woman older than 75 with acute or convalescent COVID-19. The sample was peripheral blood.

DNA for the CDR3: TGTGCCAGTAGTGCCCAGAGGATGAGCTCCTATAATTCACCCCTCCACTTT. Translated: CASSAQRMSSYNSPLHF. The gene calls are TRBV19 and TRBJ1-6; D not certain. The germline V and J ends were trimmed by 5 bases and 0 bases, with 14 bases remaining between them. Looked up from germline, CDR1 is LNHDA and CDR2 is SQIVND (reference sequence). This CDR3 has 17 residues.